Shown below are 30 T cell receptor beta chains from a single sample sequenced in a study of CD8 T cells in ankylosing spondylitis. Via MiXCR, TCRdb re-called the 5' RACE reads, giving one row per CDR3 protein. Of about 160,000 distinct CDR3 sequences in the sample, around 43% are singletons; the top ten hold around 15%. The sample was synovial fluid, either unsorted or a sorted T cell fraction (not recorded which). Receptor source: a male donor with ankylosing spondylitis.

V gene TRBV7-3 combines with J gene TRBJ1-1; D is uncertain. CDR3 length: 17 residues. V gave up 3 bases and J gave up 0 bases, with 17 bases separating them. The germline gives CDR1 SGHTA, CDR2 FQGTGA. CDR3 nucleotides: TGTGCCAGCAGCTTTCGATTAGTGGAGGCCCTGAACACTGAAGCTTTCTTT. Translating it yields CASSFRLVEALNTEAFF.

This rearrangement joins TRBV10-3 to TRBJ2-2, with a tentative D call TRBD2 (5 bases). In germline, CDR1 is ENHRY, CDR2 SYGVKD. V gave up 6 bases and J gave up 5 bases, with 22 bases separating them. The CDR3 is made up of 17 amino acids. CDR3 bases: TGTGCCATCAGCGTCGACCGGGGTCCCCTTGGTACCGGGGAGCTGTTTTTT. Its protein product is CAISVDRGPLGTGELFF.

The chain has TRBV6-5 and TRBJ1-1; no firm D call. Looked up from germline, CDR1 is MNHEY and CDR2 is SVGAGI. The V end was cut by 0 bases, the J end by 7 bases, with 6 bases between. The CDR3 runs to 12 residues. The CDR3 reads CASSYSGIEAFF. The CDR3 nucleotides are TGTGCCAGCAGTTACTCGGGCATTGAAGCTTTCTTT.

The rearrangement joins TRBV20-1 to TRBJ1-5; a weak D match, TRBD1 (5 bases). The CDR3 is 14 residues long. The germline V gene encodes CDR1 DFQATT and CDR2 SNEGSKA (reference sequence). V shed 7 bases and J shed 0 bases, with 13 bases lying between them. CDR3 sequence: CSGLGQSSNQPQHF. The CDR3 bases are TGCAGTGGCCTGGGGCAGTCTAGCAATCAGCCCCAGCATTTT.

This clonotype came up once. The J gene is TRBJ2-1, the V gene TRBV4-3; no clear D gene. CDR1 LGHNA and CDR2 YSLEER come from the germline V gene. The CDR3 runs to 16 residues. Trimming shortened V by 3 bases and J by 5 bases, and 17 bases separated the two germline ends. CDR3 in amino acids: CASSHLGGFFNNEQFF. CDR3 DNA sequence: TGCGCCAGCAGCCATCTTGGCGGTTTCTTTAACAATGAGCAGTTCTTC.

The CDR3 sequence: CASNRDLDTEAFF. CDR3 in DNA: TGTGCCAGTAACAGGGATTTGGACACTGAAGCTTTCTTT. This sequence joins TRBV9 and TRBJ1-1, with TRBD1 as a possible D gene (6 bases). The V end was cut by 8 bases, the J end by 3 bases, with 14 bases between. Germline V lookup: CDR1 SGDLS, CDR2 YYNGEE. This CDR3 comprises 13 residues.

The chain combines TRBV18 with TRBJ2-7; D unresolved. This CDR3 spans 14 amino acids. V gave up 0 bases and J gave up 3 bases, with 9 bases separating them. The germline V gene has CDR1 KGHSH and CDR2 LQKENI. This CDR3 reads CASSPPSNDYEQYF. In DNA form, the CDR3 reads TGTGCCAGCTCACCACCGAGTAATGACTACGAGCAGTACTTC.

The CDR3 spells CASKSGGASDTQYF. In DNA form, the CDR3 reads TGTGCCAGCAAAAGCGGGGGGGCCTCAGATACGCAGTATTTT. V is TRBV6-4 and J is TRBJ2-3; 10 bases line up with TRBD2. This CDR3 has 14 amino acids. Germline trimming cut 7 bases from V and 4 bases from J; bases unmatched to any gene: 5. CDR1 is MRHNA, CDR2 SNTAGT, per germline.

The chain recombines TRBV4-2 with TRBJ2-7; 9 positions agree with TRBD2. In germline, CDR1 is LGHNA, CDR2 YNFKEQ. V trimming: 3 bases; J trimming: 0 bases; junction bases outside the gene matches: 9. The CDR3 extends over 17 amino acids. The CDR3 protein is CASSQLVSGRFSYEQYF. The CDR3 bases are TGTGCCAGCAGCCAGTTGGTTAGCGGGAGATTCTCCTACGAGCAGTACTTC.

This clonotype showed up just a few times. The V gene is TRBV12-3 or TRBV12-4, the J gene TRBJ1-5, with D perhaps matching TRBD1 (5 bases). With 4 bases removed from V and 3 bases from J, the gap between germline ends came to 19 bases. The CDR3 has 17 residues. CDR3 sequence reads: CASSSMGEWVFNQPQHF. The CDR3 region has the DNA TGTGCCAGCAGTTCTATGGGGGAGTGGGTATTCAATCAGCCCCAGCATTTT.

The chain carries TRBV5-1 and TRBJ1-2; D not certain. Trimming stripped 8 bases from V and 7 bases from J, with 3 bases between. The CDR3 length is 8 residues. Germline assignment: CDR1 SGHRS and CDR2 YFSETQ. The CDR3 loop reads CARPGYTF. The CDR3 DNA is TGCGCCAGGCCTGGCTACACCTTC.

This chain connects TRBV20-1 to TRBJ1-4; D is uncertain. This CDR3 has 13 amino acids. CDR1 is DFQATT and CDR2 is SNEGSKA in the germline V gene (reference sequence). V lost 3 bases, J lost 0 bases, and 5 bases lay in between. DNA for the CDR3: TGCAGTGCTAGTGGGACAACTAATGAAAAACTGTTTTTT. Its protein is CSASGTTNEKLFF.

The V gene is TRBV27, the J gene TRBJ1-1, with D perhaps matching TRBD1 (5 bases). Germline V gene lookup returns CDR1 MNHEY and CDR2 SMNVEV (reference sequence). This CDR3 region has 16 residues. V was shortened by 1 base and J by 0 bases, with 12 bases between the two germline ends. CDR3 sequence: CASSLLYTGLNTEAFF. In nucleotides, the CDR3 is TGTGCCAGCAGTTTATTATATACAGGATTGAACACTGAAGCTTTCTTT.

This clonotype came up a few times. This chain's CDR3 is CASSPAVTEAFF. The DNA of the CDR3 is TGTGCCAGCAGCCCCGCGGTAACTGAAGCTTTCTTT. The chain combines TRBV7-9 with TRBJ1-1; no definite D call. The V and J ends lost 5 bases and 5 bases respectively, with 9 bases between them. This CDR3 region has 12 residues. Germline CDR1 reads SEHNR; CDR2 reads FQNEAQ (reference sequence).

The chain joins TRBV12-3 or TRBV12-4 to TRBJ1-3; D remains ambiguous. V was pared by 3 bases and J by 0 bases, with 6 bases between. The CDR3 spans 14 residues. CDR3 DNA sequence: TGTGCCAGCAGTTTCTACAGCTCTGGAAACACCATATATTTT. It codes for CASSFYSSGNTIYF.

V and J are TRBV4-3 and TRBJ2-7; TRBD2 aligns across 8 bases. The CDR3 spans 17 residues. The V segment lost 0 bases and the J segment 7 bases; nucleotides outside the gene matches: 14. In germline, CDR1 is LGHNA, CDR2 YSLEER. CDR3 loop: CASSQDVITSGVIEQYF. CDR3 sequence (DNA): TGCGCCAGCAGCCAAGATGTTATAACTAGCGGAGTCATTGAGCAGTACTTC.

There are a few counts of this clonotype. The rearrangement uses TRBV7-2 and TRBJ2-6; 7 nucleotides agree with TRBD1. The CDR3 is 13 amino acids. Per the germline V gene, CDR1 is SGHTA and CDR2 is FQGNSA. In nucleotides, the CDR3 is TGTGGGGGACAGCCCTCTGGGGCCAACGTCCTGACTTTC. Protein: CGGQPSGANVLTF.

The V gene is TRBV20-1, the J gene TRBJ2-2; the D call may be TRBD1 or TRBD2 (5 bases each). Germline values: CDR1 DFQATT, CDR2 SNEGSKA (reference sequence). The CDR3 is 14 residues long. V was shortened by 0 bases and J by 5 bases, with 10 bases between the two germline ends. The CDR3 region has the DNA TGCAGTGCTAGAGAGCTTGAGGGGACCGGGGAGCTGTTTTTT. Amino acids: CSARELEGTGELFF.

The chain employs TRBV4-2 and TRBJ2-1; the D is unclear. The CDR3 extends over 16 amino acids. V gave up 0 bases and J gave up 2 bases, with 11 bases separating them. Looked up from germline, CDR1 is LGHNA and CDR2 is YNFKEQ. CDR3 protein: CASSQESPPAYNEQFF. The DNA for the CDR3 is TGTGCCAGCAGCCAAGAGTCCCCCCCAGCCTACAATGAGCAGTTCTTC.

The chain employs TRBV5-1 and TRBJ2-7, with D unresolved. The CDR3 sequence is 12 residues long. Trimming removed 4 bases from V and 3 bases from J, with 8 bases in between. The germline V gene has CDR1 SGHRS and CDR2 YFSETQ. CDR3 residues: CASSQPNYEQYF. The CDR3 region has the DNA TGCGCCAGCAGCCAACCAAACTACGAGCAGTACTTC.

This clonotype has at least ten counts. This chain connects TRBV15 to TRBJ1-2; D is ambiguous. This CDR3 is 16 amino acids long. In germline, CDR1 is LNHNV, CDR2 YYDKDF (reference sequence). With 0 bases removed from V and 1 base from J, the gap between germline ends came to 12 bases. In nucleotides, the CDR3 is TGTGCCACCAGCAGAGAAGGGTCCGTGAATAACTATGGCTACACCTTC. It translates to CATSREGSVNNYGYTF.

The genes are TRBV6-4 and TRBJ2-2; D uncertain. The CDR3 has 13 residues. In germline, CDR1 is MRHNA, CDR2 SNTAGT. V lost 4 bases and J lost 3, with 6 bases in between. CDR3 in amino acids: CASSGVDTGELFF. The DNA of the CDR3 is TGTGCCAGCAGTGGGGTGGACACCGGGGAGCTGTTTTTT.

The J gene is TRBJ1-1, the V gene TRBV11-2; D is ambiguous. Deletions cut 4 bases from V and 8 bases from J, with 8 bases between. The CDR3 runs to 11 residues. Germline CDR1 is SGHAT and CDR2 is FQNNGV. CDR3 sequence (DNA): TGTGCCAGCAGCTCCGAGGGAGAAGCTTTCTTT. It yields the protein CASSSEGEAFF.

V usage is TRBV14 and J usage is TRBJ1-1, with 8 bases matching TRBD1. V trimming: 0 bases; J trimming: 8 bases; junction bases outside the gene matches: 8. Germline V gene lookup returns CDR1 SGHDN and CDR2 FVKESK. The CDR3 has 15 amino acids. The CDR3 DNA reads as TGTGCCAGCAGCCAAGACAGGGGGCTTTGGTTGGAAGCTTTCTTT. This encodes CASSQDRGLWLEAFF. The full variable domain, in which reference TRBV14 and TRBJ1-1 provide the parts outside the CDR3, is EAGVTQFPSHSVIEKGQTVTLRCDPISGHDNLYWYRRVMGKEIKFLLHFVKESKQDESGMPNNRFLAERTGGTYSTLKVQPAELEDSGVYFCASSQDRGLWLEAFFGQGTRLTVV.

CDR3 sequence (DNA): TGTGCCAGCAGACCCGAGCGGGGCCCTTACAATGAGCAGTTCTTC. This codes for CASRPERGPYNEQFF. The genes are TRBV12-3 or TRBV12-4 and TRBJ2-1; TRBD2 agrees at 7 bases. This CDR3 region has 15 residues. The junction had 9 bases not matched to a gene; V was cut back by 6 bases and J by 4 bases.

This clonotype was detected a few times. The CDR3 DNA reads TGCAGCGTAACGTGGGGGTCTAATGAAAAACTGTTTTTT. This sequence encodes CSVTWGSNEKLFF. V is TRBV29-1 and J is TRBJ1-4, with a tentative D call TRBD1 (5 bases). The CDR3 has 13 amino acids. Between the trimmed V and J ends, which lost 6 bases and 3 bases, there was a span of 11 bases. Per germline, CDR1 SQVTM and CDR2 ANQGSEA.

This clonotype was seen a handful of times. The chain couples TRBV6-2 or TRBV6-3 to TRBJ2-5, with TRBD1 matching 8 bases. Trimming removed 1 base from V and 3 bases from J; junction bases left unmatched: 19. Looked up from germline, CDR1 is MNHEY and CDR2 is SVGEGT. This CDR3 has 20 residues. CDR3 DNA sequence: TGTGCCAGCAGTTACTTGCCCCCGGACAGGGCATTACGCCTTGAAGAGACCCAGTACTTC. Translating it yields CASSYLPPDRALRLEETQYF.

CDR3 loop: CASSPGTGEDRSGYTF. In DNA form, the CDR3 reads TGTGCCAGCAGCCCCGGGACAGGGGAGGATCGTAGCGGCTACACCTTC. The chain combines TRBV3-1 with TRBJ1-2; 10 bases line up with TRBD1. Germline V gene sequence: CDR1 LGHDT, CDR2 YNNKEL (reference sequence). V shed 4 bases, J shed 8 bases, and the junction held 13 bases outside the gene matches. The CDR3 covers 16 residues.

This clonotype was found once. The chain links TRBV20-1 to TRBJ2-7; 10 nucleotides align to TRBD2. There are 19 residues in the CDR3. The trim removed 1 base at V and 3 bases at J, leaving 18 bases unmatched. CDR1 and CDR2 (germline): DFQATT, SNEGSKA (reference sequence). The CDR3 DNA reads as TGCAGTGCTAGAGTCATCAGGGGTTGCGCTAGCGGGAGCCGCTACGAGCAGTACTTC. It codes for CSARVIRGCASGSRYEQYF.

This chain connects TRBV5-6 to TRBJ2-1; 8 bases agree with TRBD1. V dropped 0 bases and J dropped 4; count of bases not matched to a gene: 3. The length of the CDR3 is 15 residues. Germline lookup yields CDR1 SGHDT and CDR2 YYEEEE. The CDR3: CASSLDGTGYNEQFF. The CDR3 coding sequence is TGTGCCAGCAGCTTGGATGGGACAGGTTACAATGAGCAGTTCTTC.